This TCR beta chain emerged from a study of breast tumors, draining lymph nodes, adjacent tissues. The lymph nodes were axillary draining lymph nodes from breast cancer patients. The CDR3 runs to 15 residues. V gave up 6 bases and J gave up 0 bases, with 12 bases separating them. The V gene's germline CDR1 is MNHEY and CDR2 SVGAGI. Study outcomes and limitations: Data fit most tumor T cells coming from lymph node, expanding in tumor. Tumor TCR diversity was below lymph nodes but above nontumor tissue. Tumor and nontumor repertoires were significantly more similar in luminal-like than in basal-like breast cancer.

One entry per CDR3 protein results from TCRdb running MiXCR on the multiplex PCR reads. In the table there are approximately 190,000 distinct CDR3 sequences, 30% to 40% of which are singletons. This clonotype was counted at least ten times. What it binds is not known. The rearrangement links TRBV6-5 to TRBJ2-1, with TRBD1 as a possible D gene (6 bases). The sequenced material came from axillary lymph node tissue. The clonotype comes from a female donor with breast cancer. Some clones in this sample may be carry-over from other donors' samples. CDR3 nucleotides: TGTGCCAGCAGGACAAACAGGGACTCCTACAATGAGCAGTTCTTC. Amino acid sequence: CASRTNRDSYNEQFF.